This is a list of T cell receptor beta chains from one sample in a study of CD8+ T cells in alopecia areata. Method: immunoSEQ multiplex PCR; TCRdb's copy keeps in-frame clones and lacks some. The table lists tens of thousands of clones, roughly 50% of them singletons. The specimen comprised CD8+ T cells sorted from blood, sampled between weeks 36 and 40, from a patient treated with tofacitinib. These receptors originate from a human donor with alopecia areata. Each CDR3 is given with its conserved first and last residue. Each record gives: J gene, V gene, D gene, CDR3 protein. D genes are given only for firm matches.

J: TRBJ1-5
V: TRBV15
D: -
CDR3: CATSRDHRDQPQHF

J: TRBJ1-1
V: TRBV15
D: -
CDR3: CATRGLGTEAFF

J: TRBJ2-1
V: TRBV5-1
D: -
CDR3: CASSDRGSYNEQFF

J: TRBJ2-4
V: TRBV25-1
D: -
CDR3: CASQGLAKNIQYF

J: TRBJ2-1
V: TRBV6-4
D: -
CDR3: CASSDRDGHNEQFF

J: TRBJ2-2
V: TRBV4-1
D: -
CDR3: CASSPPGSGTGELFF

J: TRBJ2-1
V: TRBV19
D: -
CDR3: CASSISRGGSEQFF

J: TRBJ2-7
V: TRBV30
D: TRBD1
CDR3: CAWQTGGRYEQYF

J: TRBJ2-5
V: TRBV7-9
D: -
CDR3: CASSADRYQETQYF

J: TRBJ1-2
V: TRBV30
D: -
CDR3: CAWSADLNDGYTF

J: TRBJ2-5
V: TRBV4-2
D: TRBD2
CDR3: CASSQAVLAAETQYF

J: TRBJ2-4
V: TRBV29-1
D: -
CDR3: CSPSPRKNIQYF

J: TRBJ2-5
V: TRBV6-5
D: -
CDR3: CASSYAGFETQYF

J: TRBJ2-7
V: TRBV30
D: TRBD2
CDR3: CAWSGGGIMDEQYF

J: TRBJ2-1
V: TRBV27
D: -
CDR3: CASSLAGMEFF

J: TRBJ2-3
V: TRBV19
D: -
CDR3: CASSGGTGTDTQYF

J: TRBJ2-1
V: TRBV4-3
D: TRBD2
CDR3: CASSHSGTSNNEQFF

J: TRBJ2-7
V: TRBV29-1
D: -
CDR3: CSSLTANSYEQYF

J: TRBJ1-2
V: TRBV30
D: -
CDR3: CAWSIANRRIDGYTF

J: TRBJ2-2
V: TRBV25-1
D: -
CDR3: CASSDGYTNTGELFF

J: TRBJ2-1
V: TRBV27
D: -
CDR3: CASSLFRGHNEQFF

J: TRBJ2-5
V: TRBV28
D: -
CDR3: CASGLTQETQYF

J: TRBJ2-5
V: TRBV28
D: -
CDR3: CASSFRWQQSETQYF

J: TRBJ2-7
V: TRBV7-9
D: TRBD1
CDR3: CASSLEGGPYEQYF

J: TRBJ2-7
V: TRBV9
D: TRBD2
CDR3: CASSGGRDYEQYF

J: TRBJ2-2
V: TRBV7-9
D: -
CDR3: CASSLDLGGELFF

J: TRBJ1-4
V: TRBV4-1
D: TRBD1
CDR3: CASSPRDSRDEEKLFF

J: TRBJ1-5
V: TRBV4-1
D: -
CDR3: CASSQEWGGLGQPQHF

J: TRBJ1-1
V: TRBV5-4
D: TRBD1
CDR3: CASSGTDRVGTEAFF

J: TRBJ1-5
V: TRBV11-2
D: -
CDR3: CASSESPGHSGQPQHF

J: TRBJ2-3
V: TRBV7-2
D: -
CDR3: CASSSNRFDTQYF

J: TRBJ1-1
V: TRBV30
D: -
CDR3: CAWRMNTEAFF

J: TRBJ2-5
V: TRBV29-1
D: -
CDR3: CSVLQGRETQYF

J: TRBJ2-7
V: TRBV7-8
D: TRBD2
CDR3: CASSGGVGGSYEQYF

J: TRBJ2-7
V: TRBV11-2
D: -
CDR3: CASSFSLTYEQYF

J: TRBJ1-1
V: TRBV4-3
D: -
CDR3: CASSHGQPNTEAFF

J: TRBJ1-1
V: TRBV29-1
D: -
CDR3: CSVEDGRPHEAFF

J: TRBJ2-3
V: TRBV9
D: TRBD1
CDR3: CASSATGTGVDTQYF

J: TRBJ1-4
V: TRBV9
D: TRBD1
CDR3: CASSVTGYNEKLFF

J: TRBJ1-5
V: TRBV15
D: -
CDR3: CATSRDLGAGQPQHF

J: TRBJ2-5
V: TRBV9
D: -
CDR3: CASSVEAFGVWETQYF